A single sample is the source of the 30 T cell receptor beta chains below, sequenced in a study of regulatory T cells in long-lasting Graves disease (dated by TCRdb to the early 2020s). This specimen's time point label, interpreted: persistent/refractory GD, antithyroid drugs over 5 years with positive TRAb. RNA was extracted from PBMCs in TRIzol for both TCR sequencing and RNA sequencing. Library preparation was by multiplex PCR. The data were produced on an Illumina HiSeq 4000. CDR3 regions were amplified by Arm-PCR with iRepertoire HTBI primers to construct TCR beta libraries. TCRdb reanalyzed the raw reads on its own, using fastp at Q25 for trimming and MiXCR for clone calling, and kept in-frame beta chains. A single entry per CDR3 protein holds the most common genes and DNA from its merged rows. For this sample there are 250,000 to 300,000 distinct CDR3 sequences; 22% appear just once. The top ten clones comprise 45% to 70% of the sample.

Here the sequenced sample was peripheral blood mononuclear cells (PBMCs), taken when the disease was refractory, from a patient treated with antithyroid drugs. The receptors come from a female donor with Graves disease.

This clonotype was detected only a few times. The V call is TRBV7-2, the J call TRBJ2-7, with TRBD1 matching 8 bases. CDR3 length: 15 residues. The V segment lost 4 bases and the J segment 2 bases; nucleotides outside the gene matches: 7. Germline assignment: CDR1 SGHTA and CDR2 FQGNSA. The CDR3, as DNA: TGTGCCAGCAGCTCCGAACCGGGACAGGCCTACGAGCAGTACTTC. Its translation: CASSSEPGQAYEQYF.

This clonotype was detected a few times. The chain employs TRBV11-2 and TRBJ2-3; TRBD2 matches 7 bases. V shed 4 bases and J 2 bases; nucleotides not matched to a gene: 9. This CDR3 is built from 16 residues. The germline V gene encodes CDR1 SGHAT and CDR2 FQNNGV. DNA for the CDR3: TGTGCCAGCAGCTCCACTAGCGTCCTACCCACAGATACGCAGTATTTT. This codes for CASSSTSVLPTDTQYF. The full variable domain, rest sourced from reference TRBV11-2 and TRBJ2-3, is EAGVAQSPRYKIIEKRQSVAFWCNPISGHATLYWYQQILGQGPKLLIQFQNNGVVDDSQLPKDRFSAERLKGVDSTLKIQPAKLEDSAVYLCASSSTSVLPTDTQYFGPGTRLTVL.

V usage is TRBV27 and J usage is TRBJ2-6; 7 positions agree with TRBD2. With 5 bases clipped from V and 0 bases from J, the junction kept 7 bases outside the gene matches. Germline V gene sequence: CDR1 MNHEY, CDR2 SMNVEV (reference sequence). This CDR3 spans 17 amino acids. Here the CDR3 DNA reads TGTGCCAGCAGTCCCCGGGGGGTAAGCTCTGGGGCCAACGTCCTGACTTTC. Its protein is CASSPRGVSSGANVLTF.

This clonotype was seen at least ten times. The rearrangement joins TRBV20-1 to TRBJ2-7; D might be TRBD2 (6 bases). Trimming left V 4 bases short and J 5 bases short, with 18 bases between. The CDR3 contains 14 residues. CDR1 DFQATT and CDR2 SNEGSKA come from the germline V gene (reference sequence). CDR3 DNA sequence: TGCAGTGCTAAGTACGCGACGGGAGTCCACGAGCAGTACTTC. Translating gives CSAKYATGVHEQYF.

This clonotype came up many times. The chain has TRBV27 and TRBJ2-7, with D tentatively TRBD2 (6 bases). CDR3 length: 13 residues. Germline-derived CDR1 and CDR2 are MNHEY and SMNVEV (reference sequence). V was shortened by 3 bases and J by 2 bases, with 8 bases between the two germline ends. This CDR3 is CASSFQRAYEQYF. As DNA, the CDR3 is TGTGCCAGCAGTTTCCAGCGGGCCTACGAGCAGTACTTC.

This clonotype was detected many times. This chain joins TRBV6-5 and TRBJ2-7; D gene uncertain. V lost 4 bases and J lost 0, with 13 bases in between. The CDR3 is 15 residues long. The germline V gene has CDR1 MNHEY and CDR2 SVGAGI. The CDR3 loop reads CASSFLARSSYEQYF. The CDR3 DNA reads TGTGCCAGCAGTTTTTTGGCACGGAGCTCCTACGAGCAGTACTTC.

This clonotype was counted ten times or more. This chain connects TRBV6-2 or TRBV6-3 to TRBJ1-5; D remains unclear. The CDR3 is 12 residues long. Germline V gives CDR1 MNHEY, CDR2 SVGEGT. The germline V and J ends were trimmed by 2 bases and 5 bases, with 4 bases remaining between them. The CDR3 sequence: CASSYGYQPQHF. In DNA, the CDR3 is TGTGCCAGCAGTTACGGGTATCAGCCCCAGCATTTT.

Note on this clonotype: Because the CDR3 is missing its conserved closing phenylalanine or tryptophan, this is likely a read error. CDR3 loop: CASKGTDSTDTQYL. The CDR3 region has the DNA TGTGCCAGCAAAGGGACCGACAGCACAGATACGCAGTATTTG. This rearrangement joins TRBV28 to TRBJ2-3, with D perhaps given as TRBD1 or TRBD2 (5 bases each). The ends were cut back, 7 bases at V and 0 bases at J, with 11 bases in the middle. CDR3 length equals 14 residues. Germline V lookup: CDR1 MDHEN, CDR2 SYDVKM.

This clonotype was seen a single time. Just one base apart from a much larger clone, this may be a read error. This chain connects TRBV12-3 or TRBV12-4 to TRBJ2-5, with D possibly called TRBD1 or TRBD2 (5 bases each). This CDR3 comprises 15 residues. This CDR3 is CAGSFRLGHQETQYF. The CDR3 DNA reads TGTGCCGGCAGTTTCCGTTTGGGACACCAAGAGACCCAGTACTTC.

The chain carries TRBV4-2 and TRBJ1-2; D possibly corresponds to TRBD1 (5 bases). The germline V and J ends were trimmed by 1 base and 6 bases, with 15 bases remaining between them. In germline, CDR1 is LGHNA, CDR2 YNFKEQ. This CDR3 region has 15 residues. Here the CDR3 DNA reads TGTGCCAGCAGCCAAGGCGTCGGGGGTATGGATGGCTACACCTTC. Translated, it gives CASSQGVGGMDGYTF.

This clonotype was seen repeatedly, ten times or more. The chain uses TRBV20-1 and TRBJ2-7, with TRBD2 matching over 13 bases. The length of the CDR3 is 15 residues. With 3 bases clipped from V and 4 bases from J, the junction kept 6 bases outside the gene matches. CDR1 DFQATT and CDR2 SNEGSKA come from the germline V gene (reference sequence). The CDR3 DNA reads as TGCAGTGCTAGGGACAGACTAGCGGGAGGTTACGAGCAGTACTTC. This gives the protein CSARDRLAGGYEQYF.

This clonotype was detected many times. The V call is TRBV11-2, the J call TRBJ1-1, with TRBD1 identical over 7 bases. This CDR3 contains 15 residues. CDR1 and CDR2 from the germline V gene are SGHAT and FQNNGV. The junction had 6 bases not matched to a gene; V was cut back by 5 bases and J by 0 bases. CDR3 amino acids: CASSMYRGMNTEAFF. Written as DNA, the CDR3 is TGTGCCAGCAGCATGTACAGGGGTATGAACACTGAAGCTTTCTTT. The whole variable domain, remainder taken from reference TRBV11-2 and TRBJ1-1, is EAGVAQSPRYKIIEKRQSVAFWCNPISGHATLYWYQQILGQGPKLLIQFQNNGVVDDSQLPKDRFSAERLKGVDSTLKIQPAKLEDSAVYLCASSMYRGMNTEAFFGQGTRLTVV.

This clonotype showed up many times. This rearrangement joins TRBV28 to TRBJ1-1; D is unclear. The germline V gene has CDR1 MDHEN and CDR2 SYDVKM. The V end was cut by 6 bases, the J end by 0 bases, with 17 bases between. CDR3 size: 16 residues. The CDR3 DNA reads TGTGCCAGCAGCGGCCCTTCGGGTCCCATGAACACTGAAGCTTTCTTT. Amino acid sequence: CASSGPSGPMNTEAFF.

V and J are TRBV6-1 and TRBJ1-2; no firm D call. Germline values: CDR1 MNHNS, CDR2 SASEGT. Trimming pared 8 bases from V and 8 bases from J, leaving 18 bases between. The CDR3 length is 13 residues. The CDR3 DNA is TGTGCCAGCCCCCGAGATCCCGCGGGAGGCTACACCTTC. The encoded protein is CASPRDPAGGYTF.

This clonotype was detected a few times. V usage is TRBV20-1 and J usage is TRBJ2-6; 14 nucleotides match TRBD2. This CDR3 spans 17 amino acids. V shed 4 bases, J shed 3 bases, and the junction held 5 bases outside the gene matches. Germline lookup yields CDR1 DFQATT and CDR2 SNEGSKA (reference sequence). Here the CDR3 reads CSATTSGRADGANVLTF. The CDR3 nucleotides are TGCAGTGCTACGACTAGCGGGAGGGCCGATGGGGCCAACGTCCTGACTTTC.

This clonotype was observed many times. The gene calls are TRBV27 and TRBJ1-2, with D hard to call. The CDR3 extends over 13 amino acids. Per the germline V gene, CDR1 is MNHEY and CDR2 is SMNVEV (reference sequence). V shed 4 bases and J shed 2 bases, with 8 bases lying between them. The CDR3: CASSYGVNYGYTF. The CDR3, as DNA: TGTGCCAGCAGTTACGGGGTCAACTATGGCTACACCTTC.

This clonotype appeared many times. The chain links TRBV6-1 to TRBJ2-5; TRBD1 agrees at 9 bases. Germline assignment: CDR1 MNHNS and CDR2 SASEGT. The V segment lost 2 bases and the J segment 4 bases; nucleotides outside the gene matches: 8. The CDR3 is made up of 16 amino acids. This CDR3 reads CASSEWTGTGRETQYF. The CDR3 DNA sequence: TGTGCCAGCAGTGAATGGACCGGGACAGGGAGAGAGACCCAGTACTTC.

The chain is built from TRBV5-4 and TRBJ1-5; D not certain. The germline V gene encodes CDR1 SGHNT and CDR2 YYREEE (reference sequence). The CDR3 extends over 14 amino acids. Trimming pared 1 base from V and 1 base from J, leaving 6 bases between. CDR3 protein: CASSLRESNQPQHF. CDR3 nucleotides: TGTGCCAGCAGCTTGAGGGAGAGCAATCAGCCCCAGCATTTT.

This clonotype was counted ten times or more. The gene calls are TRBV6-6 and TRBJ2-5; no definite D call. The CDR3 has 15 residues. CDR1 and CDR2 (germline): MNHNY, SVGAGI (reference sequence). The V gene lost 0 bases and the J gene lost 4 bases, with 12 bases spanning the gap. The CDR3 loop is CASSYSFARTETQYF. CDR3 in DNA: TGTGCCAGCAGTTACTCGTTTGCCAGAACAGAGACCCAGTACTTC.

Only a few counts were recorded for this clonotype. The chain links TRBV6-1 to TRBJ2-2; the D gene is possibly TRBD2 (5 bases). Germline values: CDR1 MNHNS, CDR2 SASEGT. The CDR3 is 18 amino acids. V lost 6 bases to trimming and J lost 3 bases, with 23 bases between them. This CDR3 reads CASSHKLHNWGDTGELFF. The CDR3 nucleotides read TGTGCCAGCAGCCACAAGTTGCATAACTGGGGAGACACCGGGGAGCTGTTTTTT.

The V call is TRBV30, the J call TRBJ1-5; 10 positions agree with TRBD1. The CDR3 totals 15 residues. Germline CDR1 reads GTSNPN; CDR2 reads SVGIG (reference sequence). V trimming: 0 bases; J trimming: 2 bases; junction bases outside the gene matches: 1. The CDR3 region is CAWSVGTGGNQPQHF. CDR3 sequence (DNA): TGTGCCTGGAGTGTCGGGACAGGGGGCAATCAGCCCCAGCATTTT.

This clonotype was picked up a small number of times. The rearrangement uses TRBV28 and TRBJ2-1; D gene uncertain. CDR3 length: 17 amino acids. Germline V gene lookup returns CDR1 MDHEN and CDR2 SYDVKM. The germline V and J ends were trimmed by 9 bases and 4 bases, with 25 bases remaining between them. CDR3 loop: CASSTLRAPMAYNEQFF. The DNA for the CDR3 is TGTGCCAGTAGTACACTCCGGGCCCCGATGGCTTACAATGAGCAGTTCTTC.

The chain uses TRBV19 and TRBJ2-2; D is perhaps TRBD1 (6 bases). The CDR3 is 15 residues long. The germline V gene has CDR1 LNHDA and CDR2 SQIVND (reference sequence). The V end was cut by 5 bases, the J end by 1 base, with 11 bases between. CDR3 nucleotide sequence: TGTGCCAGTAGTCCCCGGGACATGAACACCGGGGAGCTGTTTTTT. This sequence encodes CASSPRDMNTGELFF.

This clonotype was picked up many times. This chain links TRBV10-3 with TRBJ2-5; D is unclear. The CDR3 runs 14 residues. Germline V gene sequence: CDR1 ENHRY, CDR2 SYGVKD. The germline V and J ends were trimmed by 0 bases and 2 bases, with 7 bases remaining between them. CDR3 protein: CAISESREQETQYF. DNA of the CDR3: TGTGCCATCAGTGAGTCGAGAGAGCAAGAGACCCAGTACTTC.

The chain combines TRBV7-8 with TRBJ1-5; D might be TRBD1 (6 bases). The V and J ends lost 5 bases and 3 bases respectively, with 11 bases between them. Germline lookup yields CDR1 SGHVS and CDR2 FQNEAQ. The CDR3 is made up of 14 amino acids. CDR3 sequence: CASSRQGPNQPQHF. The CDR3 nucleotides are TGTGCCAGCAGCCGTCAGGGGCCCAATCAGCCCCAGCATTTT.

Ten or more counts support this clonotype. The chain recombines TRBV3-1 with TRBJ1-2; D gene unclear. The CDR3 loop spans 12 amino acids. Germline assignment: CDR1 LGHDT and CDR2 YNNKEL (reference sequence). With 0 bases removed from V and 7 bases from J, the gap between germline ends came to 6 bases. CDR3 in amino acids: CASSQERSGYTF. The CDR3 nucleotides read TGTGCCAGCAGCCAAGAGAGGAGTGGCTACACCTTC.

This clonotype was counted ten times or more. The genes are TRBV28 and TRBJ1-6; D unresolved. Per germline, CDR1 MDHEN and CDR2 SYDVKM. The CDR3 covers 17 residues. V lost 5 bases to trimming and J lost 3 bases, with 17 bases between them. The CDR3 region is CASSLPLGRDYNSPLHF. In DNA form, the CDR3 reads TGTGCCAGCAGTCTCCCCTTGGGAAGGGACTATAATTCACCCCTCCACTTT.

Concerning this clonotype itself: A much larger clone lies one base from this, so it may be a read error. This sequence joins TRBV3-1 and TRBJ2-7; D is unclear. The CDR3 is made up of 12 amino acids. The germline V gene encodes CDR1 LGHDT and CDR2 YNNKEL (reference sequence). V lost 3 bases, J lost 4 bases, and 7 bases lay in between. The CDR3 sequence is CASSHAEYEQYF. The DNA of the CDR3 is TGTGCCAGCAGCCATGCTGAGTACGAGCAGTACTTC.

The chain uses TRBV7-9 and TRBJ1-4; perhaps TRBD1 as D (5 bases). CDR1 and CDR2 from the germline V gene are SEHNR and FQNEAQ (reference sequence). The CDR3 totals 14 residues. The V end was cut by 5 bases, the J end by 2 bases, with 9 bases between. CDR3: CASSQTDTNEKLFF. DNA for the CDR3: TGTGCCAGCAGCCAGACAGATACTAATGAAAAACTGTTTTTT.

The genes are TRBV2 and TRBJ2-7, with 9 bases matching TRBD2. This CDR3 has 15 residues. From germline, CDR1 is SNHLY and CDR2 FYNNEI. Trimming removed 8 bases from V and 9 bases from J; junction bases left unmatched: 17. CDR3 bases: TGTGCCAGCGGATGGGTGCTAGCGGGATCCGGGGGGCAGTACTTC. Residues: CASGWVLAGSGGQYF.